This paragraph covers one T cell receptor (beta chain) sequence. The data derive from a study of blood T cell repertoires in COVID-19. The CDR3 covers 13 residues. V was pared by 6 bases and J by 6 bases, with 13 bases between. CDR1 is SGHDT, CDR2 YYEEEE, per germline. The data were produced by immunoSEQ multiplex PCR, yet TCRdb's version contains in-frame clones alone and is incomplete. The profile covers some 250,000 clones, with roughly nine tenths appearing a single time and 1.2% taken by the ten largest. Living in about two dozen US areas, the participants were between about 18 and 100 years of age.

The V and J genes are TRBV5-6 and TRBJ2-1; weak D call: TRBD2 (6 bases). The specimen sequenced was PBMCs or T cells enriched from blood (not recorded which). The source of this sequence is a human donor in a cohort exposed to, infected with or recovered from COVID-19 (not recorded which). The donor label of this sample is uncertain. The CDR3 here is CASKTRMGNEQFF. CDR3 sequence (DNA): TGTGCCAGCAAGACTAGGATGGGCAATGAGCAGTTCTTC.